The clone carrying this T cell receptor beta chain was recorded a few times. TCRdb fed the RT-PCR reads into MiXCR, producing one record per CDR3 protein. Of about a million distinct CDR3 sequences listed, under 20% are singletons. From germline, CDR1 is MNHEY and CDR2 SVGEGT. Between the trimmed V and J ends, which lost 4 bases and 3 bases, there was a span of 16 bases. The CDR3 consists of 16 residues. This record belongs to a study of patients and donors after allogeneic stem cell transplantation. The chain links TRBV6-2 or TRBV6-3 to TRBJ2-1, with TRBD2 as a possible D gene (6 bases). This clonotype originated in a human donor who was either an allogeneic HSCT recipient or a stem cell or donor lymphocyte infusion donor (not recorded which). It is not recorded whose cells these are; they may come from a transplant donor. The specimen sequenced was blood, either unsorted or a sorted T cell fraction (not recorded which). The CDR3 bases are TGTGCCAGCAGTTCCCTTCGGGGGAACGACTACAATGAGCAGTTCTTC. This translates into CASSSLRGNDYNEQFF.